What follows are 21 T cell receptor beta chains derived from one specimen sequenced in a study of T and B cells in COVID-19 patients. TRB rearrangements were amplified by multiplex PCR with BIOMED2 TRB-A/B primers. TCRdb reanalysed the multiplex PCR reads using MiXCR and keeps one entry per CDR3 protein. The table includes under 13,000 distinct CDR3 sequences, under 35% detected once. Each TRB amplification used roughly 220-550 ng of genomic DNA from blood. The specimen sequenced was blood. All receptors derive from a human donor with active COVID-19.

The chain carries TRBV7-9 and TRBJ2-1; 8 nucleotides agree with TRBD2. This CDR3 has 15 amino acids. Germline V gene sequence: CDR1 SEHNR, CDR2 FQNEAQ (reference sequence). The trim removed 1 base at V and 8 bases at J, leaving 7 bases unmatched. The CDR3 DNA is TGTGCCAGCAGCTTAGTTGGCGGGGGGACGGATGAGCAGTTCTTC. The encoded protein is CASSLVGGGTDEQFF.

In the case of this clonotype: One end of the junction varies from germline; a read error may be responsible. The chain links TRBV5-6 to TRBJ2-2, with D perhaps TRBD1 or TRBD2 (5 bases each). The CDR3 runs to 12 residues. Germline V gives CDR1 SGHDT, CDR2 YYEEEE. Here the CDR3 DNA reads TGCGCCAGCATGGGGGACACCGGGGAGCTGTTTTTT. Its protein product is CASMGDTGELFF.

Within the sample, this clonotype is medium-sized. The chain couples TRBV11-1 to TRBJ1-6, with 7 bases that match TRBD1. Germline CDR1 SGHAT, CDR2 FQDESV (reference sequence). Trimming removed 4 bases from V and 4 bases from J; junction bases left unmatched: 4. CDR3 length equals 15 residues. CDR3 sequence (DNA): TGTGCCAGCAGCTCGGGACAGCCGTATAATTCACCCCTCCACTTT. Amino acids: CASSSGQPYNSPLHF.

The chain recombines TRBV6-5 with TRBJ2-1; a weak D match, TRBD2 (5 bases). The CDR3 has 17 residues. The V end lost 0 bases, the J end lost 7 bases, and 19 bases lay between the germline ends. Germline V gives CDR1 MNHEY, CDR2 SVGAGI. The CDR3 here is CASSYSSWGSEKNEQFF. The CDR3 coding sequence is TGTGCCAGCAGTTACTCCTCCTGGGGTAGCGAGAAGAATGAGCAGTTCTTC.

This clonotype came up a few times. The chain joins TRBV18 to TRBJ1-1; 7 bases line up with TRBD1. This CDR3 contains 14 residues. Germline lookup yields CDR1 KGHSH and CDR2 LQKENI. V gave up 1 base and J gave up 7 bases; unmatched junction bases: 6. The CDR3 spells CASSPRQGYDEAFF. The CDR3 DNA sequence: TGTGCCAGCTCACCACGACAGGGCTATGATGAAGCTTTCTTT.

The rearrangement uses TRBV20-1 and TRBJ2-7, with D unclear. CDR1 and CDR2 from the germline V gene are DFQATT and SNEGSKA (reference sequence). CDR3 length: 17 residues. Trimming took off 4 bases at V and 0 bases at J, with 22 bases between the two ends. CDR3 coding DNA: TGCAGTGCTACACACGTAGAGGACGTGGCCTCCTCCTACGAGCAGTACTTC. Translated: CSATHVEDVASSYEQYF.

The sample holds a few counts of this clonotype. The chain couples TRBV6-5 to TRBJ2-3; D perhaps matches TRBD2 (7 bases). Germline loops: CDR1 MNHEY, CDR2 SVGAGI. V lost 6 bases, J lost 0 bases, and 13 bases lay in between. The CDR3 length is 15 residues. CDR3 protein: CASSQQGGSTDTQYF. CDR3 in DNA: TGTGCCAGCAGCCAACAGGGAGGGAGCACAGATACGCAGTATTTT.

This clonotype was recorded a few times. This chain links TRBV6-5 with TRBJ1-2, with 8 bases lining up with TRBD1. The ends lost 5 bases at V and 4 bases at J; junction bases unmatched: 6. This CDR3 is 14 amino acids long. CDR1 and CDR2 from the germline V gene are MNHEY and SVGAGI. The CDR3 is CASSEDRAGYGYTF. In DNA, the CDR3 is TGTGCCAGCAGTGAGGACAGGGCTGGCTATGGCTACACCTTC.

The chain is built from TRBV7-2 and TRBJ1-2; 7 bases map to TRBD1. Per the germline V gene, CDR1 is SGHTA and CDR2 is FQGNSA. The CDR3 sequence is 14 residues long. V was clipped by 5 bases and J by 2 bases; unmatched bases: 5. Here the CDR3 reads CASSLGQRNYGYTF. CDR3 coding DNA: TGTGCCAGCAGCCTGGGACAGCGAAACTATGGCTACACCTTC.

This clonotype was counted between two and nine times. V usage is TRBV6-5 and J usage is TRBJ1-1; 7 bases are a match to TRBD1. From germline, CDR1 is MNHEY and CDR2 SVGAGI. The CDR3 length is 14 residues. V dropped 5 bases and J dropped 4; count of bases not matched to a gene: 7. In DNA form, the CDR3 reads TGTGCCAGCAGTAACACAGGGGCTGCCACTGAAGCTTTCTTT. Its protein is CASSNTGAATEAFF.

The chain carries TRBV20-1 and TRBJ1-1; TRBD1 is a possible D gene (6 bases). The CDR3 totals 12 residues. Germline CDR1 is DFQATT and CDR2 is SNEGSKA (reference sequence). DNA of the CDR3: TGCGGCGGGGGGGGAGGGGGCACTGAAGCTTTCTTT. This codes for CGGGGGGTEAFF.

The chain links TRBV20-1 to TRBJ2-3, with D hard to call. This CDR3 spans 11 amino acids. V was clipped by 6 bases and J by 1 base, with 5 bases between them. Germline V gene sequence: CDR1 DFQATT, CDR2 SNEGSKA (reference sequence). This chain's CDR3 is CSAERTDTQYF. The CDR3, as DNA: TGCAGTGCCGAGCGCACAGATACGCAGTATTTT.

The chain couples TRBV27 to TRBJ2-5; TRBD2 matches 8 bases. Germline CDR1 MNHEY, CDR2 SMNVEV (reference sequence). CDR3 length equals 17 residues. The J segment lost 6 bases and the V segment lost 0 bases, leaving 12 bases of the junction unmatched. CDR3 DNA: TGTGCCAGCAGTTTATCGAGTCGGCGGGGGGTCTCTAAGACCCAGTACTTC. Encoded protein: CASSLSSRRGVSKTQYF.

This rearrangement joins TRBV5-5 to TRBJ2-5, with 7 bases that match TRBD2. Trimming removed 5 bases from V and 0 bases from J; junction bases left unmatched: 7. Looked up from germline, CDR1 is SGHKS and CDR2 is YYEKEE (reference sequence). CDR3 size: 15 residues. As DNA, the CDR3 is TGTGCCAGCAGGGGGGGGACGGTCGACCAAGAGACCCAGTACTTC. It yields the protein CASRGGTVDQETQYF.

This CDR3 reads CASSYSPPGGGTEAFF. The CDR3 region has the DNA TGTGCCAGCAGTTACTCCCCCCCTGGGGGCGGGACTGAAGCTTTCTTT. This sequence joins TRBV6-5 and TRBJ1-1, with a weak D call TRBD1 (6 bases). Trimming stripped 0 bases from V and 5 bases from J, with 16 bases between. This CDR3 is built from 16 residues. Germline CDR1 reads MNHEY; CDR2 reads SVGAGI.

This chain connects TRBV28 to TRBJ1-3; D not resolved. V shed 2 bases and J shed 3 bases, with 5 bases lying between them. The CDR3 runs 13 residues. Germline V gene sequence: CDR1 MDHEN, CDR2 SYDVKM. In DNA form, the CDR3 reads TGTGCCAGCAGTTTAACTCTTGGAAACACCATATATTTT. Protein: CASSLTLGNTIYF.

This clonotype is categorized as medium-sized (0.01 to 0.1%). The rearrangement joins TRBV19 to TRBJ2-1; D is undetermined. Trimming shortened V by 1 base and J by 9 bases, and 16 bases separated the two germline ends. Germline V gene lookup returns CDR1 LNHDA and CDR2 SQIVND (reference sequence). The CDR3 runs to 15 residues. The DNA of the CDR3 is TGTGCCAGTAGTATAGGTAGCCTACGCCGGAGTGAGCAGTTCTTC. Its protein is CASSIGSLRRSEQFF.

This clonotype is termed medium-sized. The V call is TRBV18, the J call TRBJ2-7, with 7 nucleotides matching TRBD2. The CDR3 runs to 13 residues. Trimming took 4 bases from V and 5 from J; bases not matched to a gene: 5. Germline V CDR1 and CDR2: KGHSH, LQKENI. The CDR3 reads CASSRTSLDEQYF. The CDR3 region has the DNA TGTGCCAGCTCACGGACTAGTCTCGACGAGCAGTACTTC. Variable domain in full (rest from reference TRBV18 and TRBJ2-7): NAGVMQNPRHLVRRRGQEARLRCSPMKGHSHVYWYRQLPEEGLKFMVYLQKENIIDESGMPKERFSAEFPKEGPSILRIQQVVRGDSAAYFCASSRTSLDEQYFGPGTRLTVT.

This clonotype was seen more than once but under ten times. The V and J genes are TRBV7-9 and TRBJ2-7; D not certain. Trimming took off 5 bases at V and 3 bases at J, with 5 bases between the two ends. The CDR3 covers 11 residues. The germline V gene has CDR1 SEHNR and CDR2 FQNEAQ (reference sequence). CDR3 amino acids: CASSRSYEQYF. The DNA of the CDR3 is TGTGCCAGCAGCAGGAGCTACGAGCAGTACTTC.

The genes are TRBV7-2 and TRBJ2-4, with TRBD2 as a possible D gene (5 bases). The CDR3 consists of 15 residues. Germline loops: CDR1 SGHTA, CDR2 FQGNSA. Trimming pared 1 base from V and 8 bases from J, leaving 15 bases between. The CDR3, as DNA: TGTGCCAGCAGCTTAGGATGGCTACCCGGGGACATTCAGTACTTC. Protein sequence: CASSLGWLPGDIQYF.

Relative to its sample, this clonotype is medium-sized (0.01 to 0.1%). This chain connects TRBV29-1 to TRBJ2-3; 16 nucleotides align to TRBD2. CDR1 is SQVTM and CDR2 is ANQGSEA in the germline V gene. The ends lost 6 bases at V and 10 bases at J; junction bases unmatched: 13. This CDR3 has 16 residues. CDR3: CSVHVPGLAGGQAQYF. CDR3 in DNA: TGCAGCGTGCACGTACCGGGACTAGCGGGGGGGCAGGCGCAGTATTTT.